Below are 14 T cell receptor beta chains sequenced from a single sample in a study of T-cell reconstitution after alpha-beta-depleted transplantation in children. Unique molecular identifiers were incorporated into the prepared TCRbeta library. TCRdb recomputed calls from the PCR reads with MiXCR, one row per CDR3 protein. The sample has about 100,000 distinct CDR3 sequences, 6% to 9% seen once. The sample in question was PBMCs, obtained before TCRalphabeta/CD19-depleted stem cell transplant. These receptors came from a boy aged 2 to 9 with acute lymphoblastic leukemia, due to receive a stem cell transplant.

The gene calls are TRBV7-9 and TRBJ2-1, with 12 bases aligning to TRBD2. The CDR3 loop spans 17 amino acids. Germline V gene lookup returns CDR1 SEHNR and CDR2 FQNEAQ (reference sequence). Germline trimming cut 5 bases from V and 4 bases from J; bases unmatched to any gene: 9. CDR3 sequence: CASSANIGLAGYNEQFF. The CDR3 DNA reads TGTGCCAGCAGCGCTAATATCGGACTAGCGGGGTACAATGAGCAGTTCTTC.

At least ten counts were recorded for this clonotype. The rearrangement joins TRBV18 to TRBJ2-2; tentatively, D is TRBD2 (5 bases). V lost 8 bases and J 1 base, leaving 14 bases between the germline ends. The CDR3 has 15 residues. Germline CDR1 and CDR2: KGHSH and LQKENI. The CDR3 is CASLQSGGNTGELFF. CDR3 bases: TGTGCCAGCCTCCAGAGCGGCGGGAACACCGGGGAGCTGTTTTTT. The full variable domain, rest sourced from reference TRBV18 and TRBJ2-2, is NAGVMQNPRHLVRRRGQEARLRCSPMKGHSHVYWYRQLPEEGLKFMVYLQKENIIDESGMPKERFSAEFPKEGPSILRIQQVVRGDSAAYFCASLQSGGNTGELFFGEGSRLTVL.

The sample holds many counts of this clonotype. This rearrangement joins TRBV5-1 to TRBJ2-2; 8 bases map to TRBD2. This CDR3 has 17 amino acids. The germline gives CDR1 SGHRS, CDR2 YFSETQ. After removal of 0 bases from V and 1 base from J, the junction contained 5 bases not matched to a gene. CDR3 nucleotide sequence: TGCGCCAGCAGCTTGGCGTACCTAGCGGGGAACACCGGGGAGCTGTTTTTT. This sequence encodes CASSLAYLAGNTGELFF. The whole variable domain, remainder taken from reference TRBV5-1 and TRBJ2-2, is KAGVTQTPRYLIKTRGQQVTLSCSPISGHRSVSWYQQTPGQGLQFLFEYFSETQRNKGNFPGRFSGRQFSNSRSEMNVSTLELGDSALYLCASSLAYLAGNTGELFFGEGSRLTVL.

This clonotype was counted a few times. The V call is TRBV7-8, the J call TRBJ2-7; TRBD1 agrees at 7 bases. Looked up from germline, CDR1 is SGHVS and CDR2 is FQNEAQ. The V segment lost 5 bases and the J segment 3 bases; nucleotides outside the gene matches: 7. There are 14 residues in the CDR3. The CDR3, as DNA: TGTGCCAGCAGCCCGACAGGGAATCTCTACGAGCAGTACTTC. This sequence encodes CASSPTGNLYEQYF.

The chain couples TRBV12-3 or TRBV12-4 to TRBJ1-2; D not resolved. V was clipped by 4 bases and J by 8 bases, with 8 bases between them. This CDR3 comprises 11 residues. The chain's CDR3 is CASSSLGGYTF. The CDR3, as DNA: TGTGCCAGCAGTTCCCTCGGAGGCTACACCTTC.

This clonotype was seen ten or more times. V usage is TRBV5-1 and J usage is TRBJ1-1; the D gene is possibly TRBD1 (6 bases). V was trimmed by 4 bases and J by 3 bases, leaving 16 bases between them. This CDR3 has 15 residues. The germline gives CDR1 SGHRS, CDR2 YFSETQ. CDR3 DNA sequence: TGCGCCAGCAGCCCTTACAGGGTAGGTGACACTGAAGCTTTCTTT. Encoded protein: CASSPYRVGDTEAFF.

CDR3 sequence (DNA): TGTGCCAGCATCACTTCAGAGGGGCGCGGCAATCAGCCCCAGCATTTT. Its translation is CASITSEGRGNQPQHF. This chain joins TRBV6-1 and TRBJ1-5, with D possibly TRBD1 on 5 matching bases. Looked up from germline, CDR1 is MNHNS and CDR2 is SASEGT. V shed 7 bases and J shed 2 bases, with 18 bases lying between them. The CDR3 runs 16 residues.

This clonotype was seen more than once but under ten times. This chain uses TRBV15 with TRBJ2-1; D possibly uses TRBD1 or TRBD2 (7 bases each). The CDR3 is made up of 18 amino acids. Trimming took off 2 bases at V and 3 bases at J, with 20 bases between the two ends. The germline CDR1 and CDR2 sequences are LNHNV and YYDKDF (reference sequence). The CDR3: CATSRPPGGADNYNEQFF. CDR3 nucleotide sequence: TGTGCCACCAGCAGACCCCCAGGGGGGGCGGACAACTACAATGAGCAGTTCTTC.

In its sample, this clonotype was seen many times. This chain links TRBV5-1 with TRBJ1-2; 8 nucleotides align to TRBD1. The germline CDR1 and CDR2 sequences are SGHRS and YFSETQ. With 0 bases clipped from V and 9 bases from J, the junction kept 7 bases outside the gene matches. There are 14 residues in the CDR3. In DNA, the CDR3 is TGCGCCAGCAGCTTGGATCAGGGGGCGACGAGCTACACCTTC. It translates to CASSLDQGATSYTF. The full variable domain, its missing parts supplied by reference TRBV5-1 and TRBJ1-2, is KAGVTQTPRYLIKTRGQQVTLSCSPISGHRSVSWYQQTPGQGLQFLFEYFSETQRNKGNFPGRFSGRQFSNSRSEMNVSTLELGDSALYLCASSLDQGATSYTFGSGTRLTVV.

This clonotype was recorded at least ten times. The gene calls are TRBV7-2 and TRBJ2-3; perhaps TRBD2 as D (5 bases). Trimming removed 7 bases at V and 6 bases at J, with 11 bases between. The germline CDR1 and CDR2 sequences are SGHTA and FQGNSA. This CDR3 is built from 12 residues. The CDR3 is CASTVIADTQYF. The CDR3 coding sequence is TGTGCCAGCACCGTGATAGCGGATACGCAGTATTTT.

The CDR3 sequence: CASSFGQNSPLHF. DNA of the CDR3: TGTGCCAGCAGTTTTGGGCAGAATTCACCCCTCCACTTT. The V gene is TRBV27, the J gene TRBJ1-6; no reliable D call. The CDR3 loop spans 13 amino acids. Germline-derived CDR1 and CDR2 are MNHEY and SMNVEV (reference sequence). The germline V and J ends were trimmed by 3 bases and 7 bases, with 7 bases remaining between them.

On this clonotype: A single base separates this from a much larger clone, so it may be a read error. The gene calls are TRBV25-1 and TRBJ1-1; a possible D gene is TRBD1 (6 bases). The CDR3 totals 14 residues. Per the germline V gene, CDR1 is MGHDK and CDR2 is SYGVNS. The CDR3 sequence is CASSPGGGRTGAFF. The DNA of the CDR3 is TGTGCCAGCAGTCCTGGGGGGGGCCGGACTGGAGCTTTCTTT.

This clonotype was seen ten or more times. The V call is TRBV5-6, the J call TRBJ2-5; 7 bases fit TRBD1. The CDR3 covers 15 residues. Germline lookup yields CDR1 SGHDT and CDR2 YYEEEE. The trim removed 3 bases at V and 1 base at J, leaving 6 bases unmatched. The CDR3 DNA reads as TGTGCCAGCAGCTCCATTGACAGGGTCCAAGAGACCCAGTACTTC. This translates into CASSSIDRVQETQYF.

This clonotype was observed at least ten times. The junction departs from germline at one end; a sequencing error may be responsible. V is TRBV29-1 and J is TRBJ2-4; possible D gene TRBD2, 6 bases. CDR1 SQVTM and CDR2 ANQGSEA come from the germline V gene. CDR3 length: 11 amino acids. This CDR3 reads CSGGGENIQYF. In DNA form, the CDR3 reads TGTTCGGGTGGCGGGGAAAACATTCAGTACTTC.